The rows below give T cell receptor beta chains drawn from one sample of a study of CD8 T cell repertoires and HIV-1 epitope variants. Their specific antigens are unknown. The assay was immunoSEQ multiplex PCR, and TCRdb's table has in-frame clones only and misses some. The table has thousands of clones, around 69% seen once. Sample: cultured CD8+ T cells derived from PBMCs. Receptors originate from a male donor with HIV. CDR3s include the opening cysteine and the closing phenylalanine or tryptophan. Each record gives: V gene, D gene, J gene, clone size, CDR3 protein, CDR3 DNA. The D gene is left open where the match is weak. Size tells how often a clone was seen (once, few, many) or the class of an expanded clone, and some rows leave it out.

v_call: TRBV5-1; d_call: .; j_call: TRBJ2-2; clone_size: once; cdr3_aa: CASSLGRVDTGELFF; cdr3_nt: TGCGCCAGCAGCTTGGGCAGGGTGGACACCGGGGAGCTGTTTTTT
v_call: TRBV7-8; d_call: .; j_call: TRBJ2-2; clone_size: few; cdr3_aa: CASLRGTNTGELFF; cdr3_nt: TGTGCCAGCCTAAGGGGTACGAACACCGGGGAGCTGTTTTTT
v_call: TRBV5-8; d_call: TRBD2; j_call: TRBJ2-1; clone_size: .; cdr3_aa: CASSGGTSSEQFF; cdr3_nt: TGTGCCAGCAGCGGCGGGACTAGCAGTGAGCAGTTCTTC
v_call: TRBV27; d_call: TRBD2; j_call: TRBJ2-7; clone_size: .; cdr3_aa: CASSFQTSGGSEQYF; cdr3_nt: TGTGCCAGCAGTTTCCAGACTAGCGGGGGGTCCGAGCAGTACTTC
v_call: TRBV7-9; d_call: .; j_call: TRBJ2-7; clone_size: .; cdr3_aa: CASSSDPYEQYF; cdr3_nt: TGTGCCAGCAGCTCTGATCCCTACGAGCAGTACTTC
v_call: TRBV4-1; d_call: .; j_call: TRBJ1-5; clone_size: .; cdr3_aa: CASSQISGADSNQPQHF; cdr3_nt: TGCGCCAGCAGCCAGATATCAGGGGCGGATAGCAATCAGCCCCAGCATTTT
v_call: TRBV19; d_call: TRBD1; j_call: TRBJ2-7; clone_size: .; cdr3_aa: CASSPGGMTYEQYF; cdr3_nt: TGTGCCAGTAGTCCAGGGGGAATGACCTACGAGCAGTACTTC
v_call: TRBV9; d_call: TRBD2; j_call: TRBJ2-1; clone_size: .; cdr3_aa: CASSVEASGDYNEQFF; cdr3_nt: TGTGCCAGCAGCGTAGAGGCTAGCGGGGACTACAATGAGCAGTTCTTC
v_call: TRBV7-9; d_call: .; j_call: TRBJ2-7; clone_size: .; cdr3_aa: CASSPWGYEQYF; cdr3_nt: TGTGCCAGCAGCCCCTGGGGGTACGAGCAGTACTTC
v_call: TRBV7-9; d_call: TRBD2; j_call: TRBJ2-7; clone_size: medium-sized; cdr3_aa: CASRLDGPSGAPYEQYF; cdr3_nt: TGTGCCAGCAGATTAGATGGTCCTAGCGGAGCCCCCTACGAGCAGTACTTC